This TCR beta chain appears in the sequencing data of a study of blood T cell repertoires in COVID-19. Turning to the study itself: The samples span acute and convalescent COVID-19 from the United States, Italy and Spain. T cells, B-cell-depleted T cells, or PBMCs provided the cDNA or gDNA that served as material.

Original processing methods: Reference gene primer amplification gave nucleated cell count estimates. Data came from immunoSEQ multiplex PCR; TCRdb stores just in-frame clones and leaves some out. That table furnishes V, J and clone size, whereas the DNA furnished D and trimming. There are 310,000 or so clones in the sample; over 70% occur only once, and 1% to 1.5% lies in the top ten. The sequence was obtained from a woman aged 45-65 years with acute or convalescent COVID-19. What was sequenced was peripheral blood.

CDR3 in amino acids: CAWPGPGQGAGELFF. DNA for the CDR3: TGTGCCTGGCCCGGGCCGGGACAGGGGGCCGGGGAGCTGTTTTTT. V gene TRBV30 combines with J gene TRBJ2-2, with TRBD1 matching over 11 bases. Germline V CDR1 and CDR2: GTSNPN, SVGIG (reference sequence). The J segment lost 6 bases and the V segment lost 5 bases, leaving 8 bases of the junction unmatched. The CDR3 loop spans 15 amino acids.